The source of this T cell receptor (beta chain) is a study of T cell repertoires in cytomegalovirus infection. In TCRdb, the reads were re-called with MiXCR into one record per CDR3 protein. Counted here are about 330,000 distinct CDR3 sequences, about 35% occurring once; the ten biggest clones make up roughly 14%. Findings and caveats of the study: HLA-C-restricted TCR beta clonotypes specific for CMV led the ex vivo response.

Comments on this clonotype: Its antigen is not known.

The J segment lost 8 bases and the V segment lost 7 bases, leaving 14 bases of the junction unmatched. This CDR3 has 15 amino acids. Germline assignment: CDR1 MNHEY and CDR2 SVGEGT. The receptor was derived from a human donor in good health (CMV status not recorded). Some clones in this sample may be carry-over from other donors' samples. The input for sequencing was cultured PBMCs, taken from culture after CMV antigen stimulation. The chain employs TRBV6-2 or TRBV6-3 and TRBJ2-1; 7 bases align to TRBD2. DNA for the CDR3: TGTGCCAGCACTATACGGGCGGGAGCAGCAGATGAGCAGTTCTTC. Translating it yields CASTIRAGAADEQFF.